This is a list of T cell receptor beta chains from one sample in a study of shared clonotypes between healthy human individuals. The repertoire was sequenced with immunoSEQ multiplex PCR; TCRdb's copy has only in-frame clones and lacks some. This sample yields 2 million to 3 million clones, of which 90% to 95% are seen a single time; 0.35% to 0.45% belongs to the top ten. Sequenced input: naive CD4+ T cells from PBMCs. All receptors derive from a man in his late teens or twenties in good health. Some clones in this sample may be carry-over from other donors' samples. Each CDR3 is given with its conserved first and last residue. A D gene is named only where the DNA matches it firmly. Clone size is stated in some rows and not others, as once, few, many or a class when expanded.

-,TRBV5-4,-,TRBJ1-2,TGTGCCAGCAGCTTGTCGGGCTCGAGGATCGGCTATGGCTACACCTTC,CASSLSGSRIGYGYTF
-,TRBV7-2,once,TRBJ2-1,TGTGCCAGCAGCTTAGGACTATTGAATGAGCAGTTCTTC,CASSLGLLNEQFF
TRBD1,TRBV28,-,TRBJ1-5,TGTGCCAGCAGGCCCGGGACAGGGGGCGGTCAGCCCCAGCATTTT,CASRPGTGGGQPQHF
-,TRBV5-1,-,TRBJ2-3,TGCGCCAGCAGCCGCGCGGGCGGGACAGATACGCAGTATTTT,CASSRAGGTDTQYF
TRBD2,TRBV6-6,-,TRBJ2-1,TGTGCCAGCAGTCCGACTAGCTCCTCCTACAATGAGCAGTTCTTC,CASSPTSSSYNEQFF
TRBD1,TRBV2,-,TRBJ1-4,TGTGCCAGCAGTTTGACAGGGTGGGGTGAAAAACTGTTTTTT,CASSLTGWGEKLFF
TRBD1,TRBV18,-,TRBJ1-5,TGTGCCAGCTCACCCGGACAGGGGGTCAATCAGCCCCAGCATTTT,CASSPGQGVNQPQHF
-,TRBV9,-,TRBJ1-1,TGTGCCAGCAGCGTAGCGGGGGGGGCCGGGGCCCGGGACACTGAAGCTTTCTTT,CASSVAGGAGARDTEAFF
-,TRBV6-5,-,TRBJ1-1,TGTGCCAGCAGTTACGAGACCGTCGGGAACACTGAAGCTTTCTTT,CASSYETVGNTEAFF
-,TRBV25-1,-,TRBJ2-7,TGTGCCAGCAGTGGAGCCCCGGGAGTGTACGAGCAGTACTTC,CASSGAPGVYEQYF
-,TRBV18,-,TRBJ2-5,TGTGCCAGCTCACGCGCCGGCGGGCTCCAAGAGACCCAGTACTTC,CASSRAGGLQETQYF
-,TRBV5-1,-,TRBJ1-2,TGCGCCAGCAGCCCCGGACGGGGGGACTATGGCTACACCTTC,CASSPGRGDYGYTF
-,TRBV10-3,-,TRBJ1-5,TGTGCCATCAGTGATGGGCCCAGTCAGCCCCAGCATTTT,CAISDGPSQPQHF
-,TRBV27,once,TRBJ2-1,TGTGCCAGCAGCAATCTCGGAGCGGGCTCCTACAATGAGCAGTTCTTC,CASSNLGAGSYNEQFF
TRBD2,TRBV11-3,-,TRBJ2-3,TGTGCCAGCAGCTTAGGCGGGACTAGCGGGGCCACAGATACGCAGTATTTT,CASSLGGTSGATDTQYF
-,TRBV6-5,-,TRBJ2-1,TGTGCCAGCAGGGGGAGGCTAAACAATGAGCAGTTCTTC,CASRGRLNNEQFF
-,TRBV7-9,-,TRBJ1-1,TGTGCCAGCAGCCGGTCCCGGGACACTGAAGCTTTCTTT,CASSRSRDTEAFF
TRBD1,TRBV29-1,once,TRBJ2-5,TGCAGCGCTCACAGGGGGCTGGAGACCCAGTACTTC,CSAHRGLETQYF
-,TRBV5-5,-,TRBJ2-1,TGTGCCAGCAGCTTGGTTTGGTGGAGCGATGAGCAGTTCTTC,CASSLVWWSDEQFF
TRBD1,TRBV9,once,TRBJ2-4,TGTGCCAGCAGCACCCAGCGGACAGGCGGAACCATTCAGTACTTC,CASSTQRTGGTIQYF
TRBD1,TRBV6-5,-,TRBJ1-1,TGTGCCAGCAGTCGCAGGGGGCGCGTAAACACTGAAGCTTTCTTT,CASSRRGRVNTEAFF
TRBD2,TRBV30,-,TRBJ2-1,TGTGCCTGGAGTGGGTGGCGGGAGAGGGGTACGAATGAGCAGTTCTTC,CAWSGWRERGTNEQFF
TRBD2,TRBV5-4,-,TRBJ2-7,TGTGCCAGCAGCTTGGGCACTAGCGACCGTGCCTACGAGCAGTACTTC,CASSLGTSDRAYEQYF
TRBD1,TRBV29-1,-,TRBJ1-2,TGCAGCGTTGCCCCGACAGGGCCCGGGGCTGGCTACACCTTC,CSVAPTGPGAGYTF
TRBD1,TRBV5-1,-,TRBJ2-2,TGCGCCAGCAGCCTACGGACAGGGGGCAACGGGGAGCTGTTTTTT,CASSLRTGGNGELFF
-,TRBV7-2,-,TRBJ2-7,TGTGCCAGCAGCCAACATCCTCTTTCCTACGAGCAGTACTTC,CASSQHPLSYEQYF
-,TRBV5-6,-,TRBJ1-4,TGTGCCAGCAGCTTCGACAAGGGGGGAGCAACTAATGAAAAACTGTTTTTT,CASSFDKGGATNEKLFF
TRBD2,TRBV19,-,TRBJ2-2,TGTGCCAGTAGCCCGGGCGGGAGAATCACCGGGGAGCTGTTTTTT,CASSPGGRITGELFF
-,TRBV18,-,TRBJ2-1,TGTGCCAGCTCACCCAGTTATTCGAGCTCCTACAATGAGCAGTTCTTC,CASSPSYSSSYNEQFF
-,TRBV7-2,few,TRBJ1-2,TGTGCCAGCAGCTTAGCGACATCTAACTATGGCTACACCTTC,CASSLATSNYGYTF
-,TRBV5-4,-,TRBJ1-2,TGTGCCAGCAGCCCGGAGGGGGGAAATTGGGGCTATGGCTACACCTTC,CASSPEGGNWGYGYTF
-,TRBV6-5,-,TRBJ2-7,TGTGCCAGCACCCCCCCACTAGGGGGGGTCTACGAGCAGTACTTC,CASTPPLGGVYEQYF
-,TRBV2,once,TRBJ1-3,TGTGCCAGCAGTGCCTTCAGCAAGCGAGGAAACACCATATATTTT,CASSAFSKRGNTIYF
-,TRBV7-3,-,TRBJ1-3,TGTGCCAGCAGCCTATCCCCGCCCGCGGACACCATATATTTT,CASSLSPPADTIYF
-,TRBV7-9,-,TRBJ2-3,TGTGCCAGCAGCCCAGGAAGAACTAGCACAGATACGCAGTATTTT,CASSPGRTSTDTQYF
TRBD1,TRBV6-6,-,TRBJ1-6,TGTGCCAGCAGTTTGGGCAGGGGGAACCTTGGGTCACCCCTCCACTTT,CASSLGRGNLGSPLHF
TRBD1,TRBV10-3,-,TRBJ1-1,TGTGCCATCAGGGACAGGGGAATGAACACTGAAGCTTTCTTT,CAIRDRGMNTEAFF
-,TRBV9,-,TRBJ2-2,TGTGCCAGCAGCGTAGCAGGATCGAACACCGGGGAGCTGTTTTTT,CASSVAGSNTGELFF
TRBD2,TRBV5-8,-,TRBJ2-3,TGTGCCAGCAGCTTGGGACTAGCGGGAGTCACAGATACGCAGTATTTT,CASSLGLAGVTDTQYF
-,TRBV11-2,few,TRBJ1-2,TGTGCCAGCAGCCCGATTGCAGGGGTGGATGGCTACACCTTC,CASSPIAGVDGYTF
-,TRBV6-5,-,TRBJ2-3,TGTGCCAGCAGCCGTCACTCGGGGACAGATACGCAGTATTTT,CASSRHSGTDTQYF
TRBD1,TRBV2,-,TRBJ1-5,TGTGCCAGCAGATGGACAGGGCGCAATCAGCCCCAGCATTTT,CASRWTGRNQPQHF
-,TRBV2,-,TRBJ1-2,TGTGCCAGCAGTGAGCAGGCTGAAGGCTACACCTTC,CASSEQAEGYTF
-,TRBV4-1,-,TRBJ1-2,TGCGCCAGCAGCCAACGCTGGGGGGGAGTCACCTTCTATGGCTACACCTTC,CASSQRWGGVTFYGYTF
-,TRBV6-5,-,TRBJ2-1,TGTGCCAGCAGGAGCAGGGTATTGAAGAATGAGCAGTTCTTC,CASRSRVLKNEQFF
-,TRBV27,once,TRBJ2-2,TGTGCCAGCAGTTTAAAAGGCCAGGCTACCGGGGAGCTGTTTTTT,CASSLKGQATGELFF
-,TRBV7-8,few,TRBJ1-1,TGTGCCAGCAGCTCGAGAGGAACTGAAGCTTTCTTT,CASSSRGTEAFF
TRBD1,TRBV18,-,TRBJ1-5,TGTGCCAGCTCACCCTCGTTGACAGGGAGCAATCAGCCCCAGCATTTT,CASSPSLTGSNQPQHF
TRBD2,TRBV4-3,once,TRBJ2-7,TGCGCCAGCAGCCCGCAGGGAGGGAGAGTTGAATCCTACGAGCAGTACTTC,CASSPQGGRVESYEQYF
TRBD1,TRBV18,-,TRBJ1-5,TGTGCCAGCTCACCCCCGGACAGGCCCAATCAGCCCCAGCATTTT,CASSPPDRPNQPQHF
TRBD2,TRBV25-1,-,TRBJ2-1,TGTGCCAGCAGTGAACTAGCGGGAGACGTAAAGCAGTTCTTC,CASSELAGDVKQFF
TRBD1,TRBV2,-,TRBJ1-1,TGTGCCAGATCGGGACAGCAGAACACTGAAGCTTTCTTT,CARSGQQNTEAFF
-,TRBV15,once,TRBJ1-2,TGTGCCACCAGCCCAATGGGGGCTAACTATGGCTACACCTTC,CATSPMGANYGYTF
-,TRBV19,-,TRBJ2-5,TGTGCCCCCCTTACGCCGGGACCGACGTTCCAAGAGACCCAGTACTTC,CAPLTPGPTFQETQYF